This T cell receptor beta chain originates from a study of blood T cell repertoires in COVID-19. Study summary: Italy, Spain and the United States were the sources of the convalescent and acute COVID-19 samples. In each case, the material was cDNA or gDNA derived from T cells, B-cell-depleted T cells, or PBMCs.

Methods used by the authors: Estimation of nucleated cell counts was performed using reference gene primer amplification. The method was immunoSEQ multiplex PCR; TCRdb's version includes in-frame clones alone and lacks a portion of them. The V and J calls and the clone size are those of that table, but D and trimming were determined from the DNA. The sample lists 150,000 to 200,000 clones; 70% to 90% were seen once. V was pared by 6 bases and J by 2 bases, with 13 bases between. In germline, CDR1 is GTSNPN, CDR2 SVGIG (reference sequence). The CDR3 runs to 13 residues. The chain uses TRBV30 and TRBJ1-1, with D hard to call. Input material: peripheral blood. The TCR originated in an elderly woman in a cohort sampled during active or convalescent COVID-19. For the CDR3, the DNA is TGTGCCTGCAGTCGCGCCCCAAACACTGAAGCTTTCTTT. Residues: CACSRAPNTEAFF.